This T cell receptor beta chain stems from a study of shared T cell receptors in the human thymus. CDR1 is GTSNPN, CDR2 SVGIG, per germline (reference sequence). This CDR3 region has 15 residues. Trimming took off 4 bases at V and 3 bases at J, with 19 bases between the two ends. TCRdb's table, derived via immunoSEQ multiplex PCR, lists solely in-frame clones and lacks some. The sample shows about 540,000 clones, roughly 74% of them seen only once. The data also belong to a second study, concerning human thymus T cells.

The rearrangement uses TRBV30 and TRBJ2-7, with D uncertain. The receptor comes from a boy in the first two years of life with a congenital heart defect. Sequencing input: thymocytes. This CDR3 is CAWTGPLSPLYEQYF. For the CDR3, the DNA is TGTGCCTGGACCGGTCCCCTTTCCCCCCTCTACGAGCAGTACTTC.